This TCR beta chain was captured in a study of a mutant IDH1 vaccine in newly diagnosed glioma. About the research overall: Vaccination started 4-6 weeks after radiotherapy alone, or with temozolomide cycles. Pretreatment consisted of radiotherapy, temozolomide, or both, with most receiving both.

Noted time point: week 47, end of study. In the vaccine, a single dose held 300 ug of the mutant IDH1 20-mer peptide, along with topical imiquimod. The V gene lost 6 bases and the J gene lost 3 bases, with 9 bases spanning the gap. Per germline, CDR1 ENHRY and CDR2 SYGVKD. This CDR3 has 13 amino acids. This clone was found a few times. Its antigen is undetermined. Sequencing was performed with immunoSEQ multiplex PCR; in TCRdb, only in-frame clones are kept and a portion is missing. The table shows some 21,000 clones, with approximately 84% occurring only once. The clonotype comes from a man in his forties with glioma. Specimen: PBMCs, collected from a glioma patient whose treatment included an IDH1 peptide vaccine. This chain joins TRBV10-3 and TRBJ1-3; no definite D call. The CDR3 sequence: CAISPTVGNTIYF. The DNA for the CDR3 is TGTGCCATCAGCCCTACGGTTGGAAACACCATATATTTT.